One and the same sample provided the 20 T cell receptor beta chains below, sequenced in a study of cytotoxic CD8 clonotypes in ibrutinib-treated CLL. Data came from immunoSEQ multiplex PCR; TCRdb stores just in-frame clones and leaves some out. The sample holds about 130,000 clones, approximately 81% seen once. This material consisted of PBMCs, taken after 12 months of ibrutinib treatment. These receptors were taken from a human donor with chronic lymphocytic leukemia.

The gene calls are TRBV18 and TRBJ2-6, with D unresolved. V gave up 2 bases and J gave up 0 bases, with 8 bases separating them. This CDR3 is built from 16 residues. Germline-derived CDR1 and CDR2 are KGHSH and LQKENI. In DNA, the CDR3 is TGTGCCAGCTCACCAGCCCGCCGCTCTGGGGCCAACGTCCTGACTTTC. This codes for CASSPARRSGANVLTF.

The rearrangement joins TRBV4-3 to TRBJ2-3; the match to TRBD2 covers 16 bases. This CDR3 is built from 17 residues. V was pared by 4 bases and J by 6 bases, with 7 bases of the junction left unmatched. Per germline, CDR1 LGHNA and CDR2 YSLEER. In DNA form, the CDR3 reads TGCGCCAGCAGCCGGTCGGGACTAGCGGGGGGGGATGATACGCAGTATTTT. Its protein is CASSRSGLAGGDDTQYF.

This chain uses TRBV7-2 with TRBJ2-6, with no clear D. Germline CDR1 reads SGHTA; CDR2 reads FQGNSA. The CDR3 spans 15 residues. Trimming cost V 5 bases and J 0 bases, with 8 bases left between them. CDR3 coding DNA: TGTGCCAGCAGCCCACTCCTCTCTGGGGCCAACGTCCTGACTTTC. Translating gives CASSPLLSGANVLTF.

This clone was detected only a few times. This sequence joins TRBV5-1 and TRBJ2-3, with 8 bases lining up with TRBD2. Germline V gene sequence: CDR1 SGHRS, CDR2 YFSETQ. The CDR3 is made up of 14 amino acids. V was clipped by 5 bases and J by 5 bases; unmatched bases: 7. CDR3 protein: CASRRAGEGDTQYF. DNA for the CDR3: TGCGCCAGCAGACGAGCGGGAGAGGGAGATACGCAGTATTTT.

V and J are TRBV10-3 and TRBJ2-7, with 11 bases identical to TRBD2. Germline CDR1 and CDR2: ENHRY and SYGVKD. With 6 bases clipped from V and 5 bases from J, the junction kept 9 bases outside the gene matches. The CDR3 sequence is 15 residues long. CDR3 loop: CAISPGLAGAHEQYF. The CDR3 nucleotides read TGTGCCATCAGCCCTGGACTAGCGGGTGCCCACGAGCAGTACTTC.

The chain has TRBV28 and TRBJ2-7; tentative D call: TRBD1 (5 bases). The V end was cut by 5 bases, the J end by 5 bases, with 7 bases between. Germline loops: CDR1 MDHEN, CDR2 SYDVKM. The CDR3 has 11 amino acids. The CDR3: CASSGANEQYF. CDR3 coding DNA: TGTGCCAGCAGTGGGGCAAACGAGCAGTACTTC.

The chain combines TRBV18 with TRBJ2-7, with 7 bases matching TRBD2. There are 14 residues in the CDR3. Germline CDR1 is KGHSH and CDR2 is LQKENI. V dropped 0 bases and J dropped 3; count of bases not matched to a gene: 2. CDR3 DNA: TGTGCCAGCTCACCACCGGGACTAAGCTACGAGCAGTACTTC. It translates to CASSPPGLSYEQYF.

CDR3 in DNA: TGTGCCAGCAGCGAGCGGACTAGCGGGGGTACGCAGTATTTT. This encodes CASSERTSGGTQYF. This chain joins TRBV7-2 and TRBJ2-3; 13 bases are shared with TRBD2. Germline CDR1 is SGHTA and CDR2 is FQGNSA. V dropped 5 bases and J dropped 8; count of bases not matched to a gene: 4. The CDR3 spans 14 residues.

The J gene is TRBJ1-1, the V gene TRBV19, with D hard to call. Trimming pared 8 bases from V and 1 base from J, leaving 5 bases between. The CDR3 is 11 residues long. The V gene's germline CDR1 is LNHDA and CDR2 SQIVND (reference sequence). CDR3 residues: CASSRNTEAFF. In nucleotides, the CDR3 is TGTGCCAGTTCAAGGAACACTGAAGCTTTCTTT. Combining the CDR3 with reference TRBV19 and TRBJ1-1 gives the whole variable domain DGGITQSPKYLFRKEGQNVTLSCEQNLNHDAMYWYRQDPGQGLRLIYYSQIVNDFQKGDIAEGYSVSREKKESFPLTVTSAQKNPTAFYLCASSRNTEAFFGQGTRLTVV.

This chain connects TRBV30 to TRBJ2-3; either TRBD1 or TRBD2 may fit D (5 bases each). The CDR3 has 15 amino acids. V was shortened by 4 bases and J by 4 bases, with 18 bases between the two germline ends. Looked up from germline, CDR1 is GTSNPN and CDR2 is SVGIG (reference sequence). CDR3 loop: CAWTPVRGEADTQYF. The CDR3, as DNA: TGTGCCTGGACTCCGGTACGGGGCGAGGCAGATACGCAGTATTTT.

The rearrangement joins TRBV5-1 to TRBJ2-7, with a weak D call TRBD1 (5 bases). CDR3 length: 13 residues. The germline V gene has CDR1 SGHRS and CDR2 YFSETQ. V shed 0 bases and J shed 3 bases, with 7 bases lying between them. The CDR3 DNA reads TGCGCCAGCAGCTTGGGACAGTACTACGAGCAGTACTTC. The encoded protein is CASSLGQYYEQYF.

This clone has a handful of counts. The V gene is TRBV9, the J gene TRBJ1-3, with D unclear. The CDR3 totals 17 residues. The V gene lost 3 bases and the J gene lost 2 bases, with 18 bases spanning the gap. The germline gives CDR1 SGDLS, CDR2 YYNGEE. For the CDR3, the DNA is TGTGCCAGCAGCGAGCCACGAATGGCCGATGCTGGAAACACCATATATTTT. It specifies CASSEPRMADAGNTIYF.

The chain uses TRBV4-3 and TRBJ2-1, with 9 bases matching TRBD1. The germline V gene encodes CDR1 LGHNA and CDR2 YSLEER. There are 16 residues in the CDR3. Germline trimming cut 0 bases from V and 8 bases from J; bases unmatched to any gene: 8. CDR3 coding DNA: TGCGCCAGCAGCCAAGATCGTACAGGGGGCTCAGATGAGCAGTTCTTC. This codes for CASSQDRTGGSDEQFF.

The gene calls are TRBV27 and TRBJ2-7; 10 bases line up with TRBD2. The length of the CDR3 is 18 residues. Losses at the gene ends were 0 bases for V and 4 bases for J; bases not matched to a gene: 12. Germline lookup yields CDR1 MNHEY and CDR2 SMNVEV (reference sequence). Here the CDR3 reads CASSLSGGWSSGRYEQYF. The CDR3 DNA reads as TGTGCCAGCAGTTTATCAGGGGGATGGTCTAGCGGGAGATACGAGCAGTACTTC.

The chain carries TRBV27 and TRBJ2-2; 10 bases are a match to TRBD2. The CDR3 totals 15 residues. The J segment lost 1 base and the V segment lost 4 bases, leaving 0 bases of the junction unmatched. Germline loops: CDR1 MNHEY, CDR2 SMNVEV (reference sequence). CDR3 coding DNA: TGTGCCAGCAGTTGGACTAGCGGGAACACCGGGGAGCTGTTTTTT. Translating it yields CASSWTSGNTGELFF.

The chain recombines TRBV7-9 with TRBJ1-2; D is ambiguous. Germline CDR1 reads SEHNR; CDR2 reads FQNEAQ (reference sequence). V lost 10 bases, J lost 0 bases, and 9 bases lay in between. The length of the CDR3 is 12 residues. The CDR3 DNA is TGTGCCACCAGACGGGCTAACTATGGCTACACCTTC. Encoded protein: CATRRANYGYTF.

CDR3 amino acids: CASSTGLAQDTQYF. The CDR3 nucleotides read TGCGCCAGCAGCACGGGACTGGCACAAGATACGCAGTATTTT. The chain uses TRBV5-1 and TRBJ2-3; possible D gene TRBD2, 6 bases. Germline CDR1 is SGHRS and CDR2 is YFSETQ. There are 14 residues in the CDR3. Trimming took off 4 bases at V and 5 bases at J, with 14 bases between the two ends.

V gene TRBV19 combines with J gene TRBJ2-5; no reliable D call. The germline CDR1 and CDR2 sequences are LNHDA and SQIVND (reference sequence). The CDR3 is 15 amino acids. Trimming took 6 bases from V and 5 from J, leaving 19 bases between them. CDR3 DNA: TGTGCCAGTAGGCCCCGAGGTTACGCCTCTGAGACCCAGTACTTC. The encoded protein is CASRPRGYASETQYF.

The V gene is TRBV11-3, the J gene TRBJ2-3; D tentatively reads TRBD1 or TRBD2 (6 bases each). This CDR3 is built from 15 residues. The germline V gene encodes CDR1 SGHNT and CDR2 YENEEA. Trimming shortened V by 2 bases and J by 5 bases, and 14 bases separated the two germline ends. DNA for the CDR3: TGTGCCAGCAGCTTACTTAGGGGGGTTGGAGATACGCAGTATTTT. Encoded protein: CASSLLRGVGDTQYF.

The genes are TRBV7-2 and TRBJ2-1; tentatively, D is TRBD1 (5 bases). Trimming shortened V by 5 bases and J by 6 bases, and 14 bases separated the two germline ends. This CDR3 has 14 residues. Germline CDR1 and CDR2: SGHTA and FQGNSA. The CDR3 here is CASSPQSGLNEQFF. The CDR3 DNA follows: TGTGCCAGCAGCCCTCAGTCAGGGCTCAATGAGCAGTTCTTC.